This TCR beta chain appears in the sequencing data of a study of human T cells and chemical hapten exposure. About the research overall: For the roughly 25-week duration of the study, patients were given weekly doses of diphenylcyclopropenone on the scalp. Chiefly women, the patients showed alopecia areata, totalis or universalis. Broader study findings: After DPC sensitization, TCRs above 1 in 1000 frequency showed no change. While controls formed fewer of them, expanded TCRs formed significantly more large CDR3 similarity clusters.

Time point described: pre-sensitization, week 0. As for treatment: therapeutic diphenylcyclopropenone sensitization with weekly scalp DPC. In its sample, this clonotype was seen a few times. The antigen is undetermined. The CDR3 loop spans 17 amino acids. Trimming cost V 7 bases and J 2 bases, with 23 bases left between them. Germline CDR1 MNHEY, CDR2 SVGEGT. From the RACE reads, TCRdb called clonotypes with MiXCR, one entry per CDR3 protein. Found here are 250,000 to 300,000 distinct CDR3 sequences, almost 8% of them singletons; the top ten hold more than 0.95%. The origin of this receptor is a man aged 18 to 29 with alopecia areata. Some clones in this sample may be carry-over from other donors' samples. The sequencing here drew on whole blood, taken in connection with sensitization to the hapten diphenylcyclopropenone (DPC). The chain carries TRBV6-2 or TRBV6-3 and TRBJ2-5, with D perhaps matching TRBD1 (5 bases). CDR3 in amino acids: CASINHRDSTTQETQYF. CDR3 nucleotide sequence: TGTGCCAGCATCAACCACCGCGACAGTACAACACAAGAGACCCAGTACTTC.